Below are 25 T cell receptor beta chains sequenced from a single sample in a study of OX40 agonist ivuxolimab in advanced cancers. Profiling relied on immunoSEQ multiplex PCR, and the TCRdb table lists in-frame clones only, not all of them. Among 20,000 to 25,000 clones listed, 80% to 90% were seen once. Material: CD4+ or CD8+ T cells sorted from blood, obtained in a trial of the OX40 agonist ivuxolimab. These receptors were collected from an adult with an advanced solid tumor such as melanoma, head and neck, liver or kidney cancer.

CDR3 in amino acids: CAISTVGTRNYEQYF. The CDR3 bases are TGTGCCATCAGCACGGTGGGTACCCGGAACTACGAGCAGTACTTC. The chain links TRBV10-3 to TRBJ2-7, with no clear D. Germline V gene lookup returns CDR1 ENHRY and CDR2 SYGVKD. The CDR3 is made up of 15 amino acids. The V and J ends lost 6 bases and 3 bases respectively, with 18 bases between them.

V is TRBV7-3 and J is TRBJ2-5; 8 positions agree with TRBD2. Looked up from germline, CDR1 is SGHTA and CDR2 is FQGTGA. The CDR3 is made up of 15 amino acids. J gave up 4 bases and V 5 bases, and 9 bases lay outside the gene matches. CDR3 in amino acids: CASSPAGGALETQYF. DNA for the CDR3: TGTGCCAGCAGCCCGGCCGGGGGGGCGCTAGAGACCCAGTACTTC.

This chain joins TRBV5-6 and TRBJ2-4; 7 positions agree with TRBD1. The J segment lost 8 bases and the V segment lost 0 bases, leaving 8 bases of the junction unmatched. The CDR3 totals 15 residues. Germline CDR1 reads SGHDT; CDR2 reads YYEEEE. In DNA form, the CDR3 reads TGTGCCAGCAGCTTGGCAGACAGGGCTTACGACATTCAGTACTTC. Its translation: CASSLADRAYDIQYF.

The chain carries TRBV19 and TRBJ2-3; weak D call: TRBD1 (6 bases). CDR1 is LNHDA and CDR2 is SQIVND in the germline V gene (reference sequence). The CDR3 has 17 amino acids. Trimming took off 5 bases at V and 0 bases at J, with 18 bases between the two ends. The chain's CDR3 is CASSPDGTLPSTDTQYF. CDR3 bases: TGTGCCAGTAGTCCAGACGGGACACTACCTAGCACAGATACGCAGTATTTT.

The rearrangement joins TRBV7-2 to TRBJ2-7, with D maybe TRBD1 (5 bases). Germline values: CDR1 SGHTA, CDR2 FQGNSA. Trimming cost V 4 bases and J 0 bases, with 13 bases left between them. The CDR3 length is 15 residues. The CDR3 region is CASSSTVLSSYEQYF. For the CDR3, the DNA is TGTGCCAGCAGCTCGACAGTTCTTTCCTCCTACGAGCAGTACTTC.

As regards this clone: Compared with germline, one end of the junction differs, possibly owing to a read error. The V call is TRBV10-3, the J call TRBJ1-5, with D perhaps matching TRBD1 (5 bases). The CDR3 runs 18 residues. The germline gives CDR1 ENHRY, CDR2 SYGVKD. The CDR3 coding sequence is TGTGCCAGCAGTCACAGCGGACGGGGGTGGCCAGGCAATCAGCCCCAGCATTTT. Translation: CASSHSGRGWPGNQPQHF.

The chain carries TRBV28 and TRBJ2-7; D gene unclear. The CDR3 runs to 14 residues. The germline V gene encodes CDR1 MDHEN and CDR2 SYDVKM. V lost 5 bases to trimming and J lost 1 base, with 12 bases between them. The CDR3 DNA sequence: TGTGCCAGCAGTGGGTACCCTCGGTCCTACGAGCAGTACTTC. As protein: CASSGYPRSYEQYF.

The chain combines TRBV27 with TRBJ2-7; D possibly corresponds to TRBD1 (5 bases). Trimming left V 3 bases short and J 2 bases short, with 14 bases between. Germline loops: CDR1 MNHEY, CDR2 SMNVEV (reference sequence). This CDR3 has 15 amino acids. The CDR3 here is CASSLTSGNAYEQYF. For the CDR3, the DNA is TGTGCCAGCAGTTTGACTTCAGGGAATGCCTACGAGCAGTACTTC.

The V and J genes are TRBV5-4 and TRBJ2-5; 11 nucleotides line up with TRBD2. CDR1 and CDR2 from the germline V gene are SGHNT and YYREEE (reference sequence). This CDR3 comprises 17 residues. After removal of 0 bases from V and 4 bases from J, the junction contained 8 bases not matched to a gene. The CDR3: CASSLGGGSGRGETQYF. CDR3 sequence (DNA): TGTGCCAGCAGCTTGGGGGGGGGTAGCGGGAGGGGAGAGACCCAGTACTTC.

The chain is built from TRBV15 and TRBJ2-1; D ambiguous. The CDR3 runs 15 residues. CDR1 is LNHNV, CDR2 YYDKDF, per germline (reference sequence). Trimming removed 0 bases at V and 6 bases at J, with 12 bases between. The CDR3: CATSRDRGVGNEQFF. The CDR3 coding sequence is TGTGCCACCAGCAGAGATCGAGGAGTGGGCAATGAGCAGTTCTTC. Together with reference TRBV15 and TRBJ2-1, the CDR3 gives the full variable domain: DAMVIQNPRYQVTQFGKPVTLSCSQTLNHNVMYWYQQKSSQAPKLLFHYYDKDFNNEADTPDNFQSRRPNTSFCFLDIRSPGLGDTAMYLCATSRDRGVGNEQFFGPGTRLTVL.

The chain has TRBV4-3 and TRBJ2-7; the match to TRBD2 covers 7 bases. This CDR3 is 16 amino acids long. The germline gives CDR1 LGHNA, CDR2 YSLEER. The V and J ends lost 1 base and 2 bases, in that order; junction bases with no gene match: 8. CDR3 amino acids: CASSQAIPSGTYEQYF. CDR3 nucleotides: TGCGCCAGCAGCCAAGCTATCCCTAGCGGTACCTACGAGCAGTACTTC.

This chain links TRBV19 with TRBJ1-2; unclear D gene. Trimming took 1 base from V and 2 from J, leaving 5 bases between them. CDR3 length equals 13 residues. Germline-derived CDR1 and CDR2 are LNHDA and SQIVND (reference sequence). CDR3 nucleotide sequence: TGTGCCAGTAGTATAGTACAGAACTATGGCTACACCTTC. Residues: CASSIVQNYGYTF.

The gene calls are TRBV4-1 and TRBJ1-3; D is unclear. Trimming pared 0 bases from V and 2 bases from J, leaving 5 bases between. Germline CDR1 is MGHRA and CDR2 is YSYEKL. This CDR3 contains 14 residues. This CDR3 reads CASSQEGPGNTIYF. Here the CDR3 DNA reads TGCGCCAGCAGCCAAGAAGGACCTGGAAACACCATATATTTT.

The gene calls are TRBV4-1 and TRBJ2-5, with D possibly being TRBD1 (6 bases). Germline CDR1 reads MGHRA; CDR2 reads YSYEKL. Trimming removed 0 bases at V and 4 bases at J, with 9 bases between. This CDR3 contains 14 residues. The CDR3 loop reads CASSQDPGVETQYF. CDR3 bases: TGCGCCAGCAGCCAAGACCCAGGGGTAGAGACCCAGTACTTC.

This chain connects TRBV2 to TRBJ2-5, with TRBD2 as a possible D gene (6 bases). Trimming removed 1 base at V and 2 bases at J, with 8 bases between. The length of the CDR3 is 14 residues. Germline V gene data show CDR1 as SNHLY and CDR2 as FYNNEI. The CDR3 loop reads CASSEVAGQETQYF. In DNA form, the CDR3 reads TGTGCCAGCAGTGAAGTCGCGGGACAAGAGACCCAGTACTTC.

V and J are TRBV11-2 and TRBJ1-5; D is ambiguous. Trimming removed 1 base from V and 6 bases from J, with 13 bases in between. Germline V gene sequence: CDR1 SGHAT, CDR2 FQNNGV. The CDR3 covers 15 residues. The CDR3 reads CASSLGNGPVQPQHF. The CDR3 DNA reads TGTGCCAGCAGCTTAGGGAACGGACCTGTTCAGCCCCAGCATTTT. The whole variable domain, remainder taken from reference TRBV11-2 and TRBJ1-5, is EAGVAQSPRYKIIEKRQSVAFWCNPISGHATLYWYQQILGQGPKLLIQFQNNGVVDDSQLPKDRFSAERLKGVDSTLKIQPAKLEDSAVYLCASSLGNGPVQPQHFGDGTRLSIL.

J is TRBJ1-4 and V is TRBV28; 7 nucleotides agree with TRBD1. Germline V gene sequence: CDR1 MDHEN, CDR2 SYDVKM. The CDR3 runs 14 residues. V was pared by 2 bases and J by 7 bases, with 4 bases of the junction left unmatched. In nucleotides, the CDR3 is TGTGCCAGCAGTTTAGAGGGGGCGGGTGAAAAACTGTTTTTT. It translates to CASSLEGAGEKLFF.

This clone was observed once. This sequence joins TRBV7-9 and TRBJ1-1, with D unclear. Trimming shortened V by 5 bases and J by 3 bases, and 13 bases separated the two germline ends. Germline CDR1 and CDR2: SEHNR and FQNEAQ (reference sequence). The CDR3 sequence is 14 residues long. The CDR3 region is CASSKTYGDTEAFF. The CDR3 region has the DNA TGTGCCAGCAGCAAGACATATGGGGACACTGAAGCTTTCTTT.

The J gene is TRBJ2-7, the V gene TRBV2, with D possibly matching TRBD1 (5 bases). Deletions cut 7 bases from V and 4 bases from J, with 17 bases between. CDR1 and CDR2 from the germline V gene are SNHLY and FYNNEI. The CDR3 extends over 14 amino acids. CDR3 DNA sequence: TGTGCCAGCATGATCTTGGACACCTCTTACGAGCAGTACTTC. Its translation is CASMILDTSYEQYF.

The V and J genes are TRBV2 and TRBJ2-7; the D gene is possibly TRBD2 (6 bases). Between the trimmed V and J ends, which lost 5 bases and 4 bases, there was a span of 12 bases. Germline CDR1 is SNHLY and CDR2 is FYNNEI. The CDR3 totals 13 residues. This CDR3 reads CASSHGGAYEQYF. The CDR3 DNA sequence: TGTGCCAGCAGTCACGGAGGGGCGTACGAGCAGTACTTC.

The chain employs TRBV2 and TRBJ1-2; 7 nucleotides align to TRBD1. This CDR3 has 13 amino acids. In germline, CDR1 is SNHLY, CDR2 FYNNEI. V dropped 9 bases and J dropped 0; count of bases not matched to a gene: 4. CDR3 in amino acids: CARGGQPNYGYTF. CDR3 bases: TGTGCCAGGGGGGGACAGCCTAACTATGGCTACACCTTC.

CDR3 sequence (DNA): TGCGCCAGCAGCCAAGTCGGGGCATCCTACGAGCAGTACTTC. Translating it yields CASSQVGASYEQYF. V usage is TRBV4-1 and J usage is TRBJ2-7; tentatively, D is TRBD1 or TRBD2 (5 bases each). Trimming left V 1 base short and J 1 base short, with 8 bases between. Germline-derived CDR1 and CDR2 are MGHRA and YSYEKL. This CDR3 has 14 residues.

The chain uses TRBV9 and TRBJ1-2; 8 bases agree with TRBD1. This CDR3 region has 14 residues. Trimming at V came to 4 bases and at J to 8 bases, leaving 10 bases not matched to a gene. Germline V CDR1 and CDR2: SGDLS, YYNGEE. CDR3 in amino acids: CASSNSDRVGGYTF. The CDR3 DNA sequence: TGTGCCAGCAGCAATTCGGACAGGGTAGGCGGCTACACCTTC.

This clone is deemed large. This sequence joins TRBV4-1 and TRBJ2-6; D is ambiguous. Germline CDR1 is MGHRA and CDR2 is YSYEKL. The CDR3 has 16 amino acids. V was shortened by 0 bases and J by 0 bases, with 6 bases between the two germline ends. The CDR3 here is CASSQDLGSGANVLTF. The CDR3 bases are TGCGCCAGCAGCCAAGATCTGGGCTCTGGGGCCAACGTCCTGACTTTC.

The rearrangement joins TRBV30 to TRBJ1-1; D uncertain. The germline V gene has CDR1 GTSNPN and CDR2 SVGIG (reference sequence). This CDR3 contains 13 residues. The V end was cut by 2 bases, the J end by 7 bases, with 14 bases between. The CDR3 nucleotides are TGTGCCTGGAGTTTGACCCAGAGTAGTGAAGCTTTCTTT. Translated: CAWSLTQSSEAFF. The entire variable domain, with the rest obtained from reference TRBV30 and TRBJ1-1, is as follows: SQTIHQWPATLVQPVGSPLSLECTVEGTSNPNLYWYRQAAGRGLQLLFYSVGIGQISSEVPQNLSASRPQDRQFILSSKKLLLSDSGFYLCAWSLTQSSEAFFGQGTRLTVV.